A single sample is the source of the 21 T cell receptor beta chains below, sequenced in a study of blood T cell repertoires in COVID-19 (TCRdb year 2020). Library generation was performed with the immunoSEQ multiplex PCR assay. TCRdb obtained this table from immuneACCESS and retained in-frame rearrangements with V and J assigned. These tables miss some clones; where compared with another copy, unresolved V genes account for less than half of the shortfall, and the remainder is unexplained. Across this sample there are 140,000 to 150,000 clones, with roughly 89% seen only once. The ten largest clones take up approximately 9% of the sample. The sample comprised peripheral blood. The source of these receptors is a young man with COVID-19, enrolled during active disease.

This chain connects TRBV14 to TRBJ2-2, with TRBD2 identical over 9 bases. Germline values: CDR1 SGHDN, CDR2 FVKESK. Trimming took 0 bases from V and 6 from J; bases not matched to a gene: 14. This CDR3 region has 19 residues. The CDR3 loop reads CASSQEGSLGLAGSGELFF. The CDR3 region has the DNA TGTGCCAGCAGCCAAGAAGGATCTCTTGGGCTAGCGGGATCCGGGGAGCTGTTTTTT.

The chain uses TRBV7-6 and TRBJ2-3; 8 bases agree with TRBD2. The CDR3 consists of 16 residues. Losses at the gene ends were 0 bases for V and 5 bases for J; bases not matched to a gene: 7. Germline V gene lookup returns CDR1 SGHVS and CDR2 FNYEAQ. CDR3 amino acids: CASSLAGAGVRDTQYF. The CDR3 DNA sequence: TGTGCCAGCAGCTTAGCGGGAGCGGGAGTACGAGATACGCAGTATTTT.

This clone was observed a handful of times. The gene calls are TRBV29-1 and TRBJ1-1, with TRBD1 as a possible D gene (6 bases). The germline V gene has CDR1 SQVTM and CDR2 ANQGSEA. The CDR3 is 13 amino acids. The V and J ends lost 3 bases and 4 bases respectively, with 12 bases between them. The CDR3 loop is CSVETGWGTEAFF. As DNA, the CDR3 is TGCAGCGTTGAGACAGGATGGGGCACTGAAGCTTTCTTT.

This clone was recorded a few times. The V gene is TRBV28, the J gene TRBJ1-6, with a possible D match to TRBD1 (6 bases). V was pared by 5 bases and J by 10 bases, with 21 bases between. This CDR3 has 16 residues. Germline V CDR1 and CDR2: MDHEN, SYDVKM. The CDR3 nucleotides read TGTGCCAGCAGTCCAGACAGGCTGCTCTTTCGGTCACCCCTCCACTTT. It is translated as CASSPDRLLFRSPLHF.

This chain uses TRBV29-1 with TRBJ2-4; D possibly corresponds to TRBD1 (6 bases). Trimming shortened V by 3 bases and J by 0 bases, and 18 bases separated the two germline ends. This CDR3 region has 17 residues. Germline values: CDR1 SQVTM, CDR2 ANQGSEA. CDR3 amino acids: CSVEGYREALAKNIQYF. The DNA of the CDR3 is TGCAGCGTTGAGGGCTACAGGGAAGCACTAGCCAAAAACATTCAGTACTTC.

This clone was counted a single time. The chain couples TRBV19 to TRBJ1-1; D gene uncertain. This CDR3 comprises 16 residues. V shed 1 base and J shed 0 bases, with 12 bases lying between them. Germline V gene data show CDR1 as LNHDA and CDR2 as SQIVND (reference sequence). The CDR3 region has the DNA TGTGCCAGTAGTATAGGGCGGTGGAGCATGAACACTGAAGCTTTCTTT. Its translation is CASSIGRWSMNTEAFF.

The chain couples TRBV6-1 to TRBJ1-6; D gene ambiguous. V shed 2 bases and J shed 7 bases, with 18 bases lying between them. The germline V gene encodes CDR1 MNHNS and CDR2 SASEGT. The CDR3 spans 17 residues. The CDR3 protein is CASSEFRHPVENSPLHF. The CDR3 nucleotides are TGTGCCAGCAGTGAATTCAGGCACCCTGTGGAAAATTCACCCCTCCACTTT.

The rearrangement joins TRBV5-1 to TRBJ1-1; D gene ambiguous. Germline-derived CDR1 and CDR2 are SGHRS and YFSETQ. Trimming stripped 4 bases from V and 4 bases from J, with 11 bases between. The CDR3 sequence is 13 residues long. This chain's CDR3 is CASSRLGSTEAFF. CDR3 bases: TGCGCCAGCAGCCGCCTAGGAAGCACTGAAGCTTTCTTT.

As for this clone: The same CDR3 arises from other DNA sequences in this sample as well. This chain links TRBV9 with TRBJ2-1; the match to TRBD2 covers 13 bases. The CDR3 sequence is 15 residues long. Germline V CDR1 and CDR2: SGDLS, YYNGEE. With 2 bases clipped from V and 4 bases from J, the junction kept 0 bases outside the gene matches. The CDR3 region has the DNA TGTGCCAGCAGCGTGGGACTAGCGGGATACAATGAGCAGTTCTTC. Its translation is CASSVGLAGYNEQFF.

This chain joins TRBV19 and TRBJ2-1; 12 nucleotides align to TRBD2. The CDR3 runs 15 residues. The V and J ends lost 8 bases and 6 bases, in that order; junction bases with no gene match: 8. CDR1 LNHDA and CDR2 SQIVND come from the germline V gene (reference sequence). CDR3 amino acids: CASSRTSGMFNEQFF. The CDR3 region has the DNA TGTGCCAGTTCTCGGACTAGCGGGATGTTCAATGAGCAGTTCTTC.

J is TRBJ2-7 and V is TRBV5-1, with D possibly matching TRBD1 (5 bases). Germline-derived CDR1 and CDR2 are SGHRS and YFSETQ. With 3 bases removed from V and 1 base from J, the gap between germline ends came to 14 bases. CDR3 length equals 15 residues. CDR3 sequence: CASSSSGARSYEQYF. CDR3 nucleotide sequence: TGCGCCAGCAGCTCCTCTGGGGCAAGGTCCTACGAGCAGTACTTC.

V is TRBV2 and J is TRBJ1-1; D unclear. CDR3 size: 14 residues. Germline lookup yields CDR1 SNHLY and CDR2 FYNNEI. Trimming shortened V by 3 bases and J by 4 bases, and 12 bases separated the two germline ends. This chain's CDR3 is CASSDPRRGTEAFF. CDR3 bases: TGTGCCAGCAGTGACCCCCGAAGAGGCACTGAAGCTTTCTTT.

The rearrangement joins TRBV30 to TRBJ1-4; no firm D call. V lost 3 bases and J 0 bases, leaving 11 bases between the germline ends. The germline V gene encodes CDR1 GTSNPN and CDR2 SVGIG (reference sequence). This CDR3 region has 15 residues. CDR3 sequence (DNA): TGTGCCTGGAGAGACGCCGGGGCAACTAATGAAAAACTGTTTTTT. This codes for CAWRDAGATNEKLFF.

The chain uses TRBV6-6 and TRBJ1-2; TRBD1 is a possible D gene (6 bases). The length of the CDR3 is 14 residues. The germline V gene has CDR1 MNHNY and CDR2 SVGAGI (reference sequence). The ends were cut back, 4 bases at V and 2 bases at J, with 11 bases in the middle. The CDR3 sequence: CASSWEGGNYGYTF. CDR3 nucleotide sequence: TGTGCCAGCAGTTGGGAGGGGGGGAACTATGGCTACACCTTC.

The table lists this clone with a count of one. The chain's CDR3 is CASSSSGTGATYEQYF. The CDR3 DNA reads TGTGCCAGCAGCTCAAGTGGAACAGGCGCAACCTACGAGCAGTACTTC. J is TRBJ2-7 and V is TRBV9; tentative D call: TRBD1 (5 bases). V shed 4 bases and J shed 2 bases, with 19 bases lying between them. Germline CDR1 SGDLS, CDR2 YYNGEE. The CDR3 totals 16 residues. Full variable domain (outside the CDR3, taken from reference TRBV9 and TRBJ2-7): DSGVTQTPKHLITATGQRVTLRCSPRSGDLSVYWYQQSLDQGLQFLIQYYNGEERAKGNILERFSAQQFPDLHSELNLSSLELGDSALYFCASSSSGTGATYEQYFGPGTRLTVT.

This clone is a singleton in its sample. V and J are TRBV7-9 and TRBJ1-3, with D tentatively TRBD1 (5 bases). Trimming pared 1 base from V and 1 base from J, leaving 5 bases between. Germline-derived CDR1 and CDR2 are SEHNR and FQNEAQ (reference sequence). This CDR3 is 14 amino acids long. CDR3 residues: CASSLGQSGNTIYF. The CDR3 region has the DNA TGTGCCAGCAGCTTAGGACAGTCTGGAAACACCATATATTTT.

The chain is built from TRBV29-1 and TRBJ2-7; D is possibly TRBD1 (6 bases). V was clipped by 5 bases and J by 7 bases, with 15 bases between them. The CDR3 loop spans 12 amino acids. Germline CDR1 reads SQVTM; CDR2 reads ANQGSEA. DNA for the CDR3: TGCAGCGTTCAACAGGGTTGGGGGGAGCAGTACTTC. It is translated as CSVQQGWGEQYF.

V usage is TRBV19 and J usage is TRBJ1-1; 7 bases line up with TRBD1. Germline loops: CDR1 LNHDA, CDR2 SQIVND (reference sequence). This CDR3 comprises 15 residues. The V and J ends lost 7 bases and 6 bases, in that order; junction bases with no gene match: 14. The CDR3 nucleotides read TGTGCCAGTAAGCCGGTAAGGGGGCTAGCGTCTGAAGCTTTCTTT. Translation: CASKPVRGLASEAFF.

The chain employs TRBV13 and TRBJ2-3, with TRBD2 matching 9 bases. V lost 5 bases and J lost 2; bases outside the gene matches: 2. This CDR3 comprises 14 residues. From germline, CDR1 is PRHDT and CDR2 FYEKMQ (reference sequence). This CDR3 reads CASSAGGPTDTQYF. CDR3 nucleotides: TGTGCCAGCAGCGCGGGGGGGCCCACAGATACGCAGTATTTT. The variable domain in full, completed from reference TRBV13 and TRBJ2-3, reads AAGVIQSPRHLIKEKRETATLKCYPIPRHDTVYWYQQGPGQDPQFLISFYEKMQSDKGSIPDRFSAQQFSDYHSELNMSSLELGDSALYFCASSAGGPTDTQYFGPGTRLTVL.

The V and J genes are TRBV28 and TRBJ2-3, with TRBD2 matching 9 bases. This CDR3 region has 15 residues. The germline gives CDR1 MDHEN, CDR2 SYDVKM. V shed 8 bases and J 5 bases; nucleotides not matched to a gene: 11. In DNA form, the CDR3 reads TGTGCCAGCGGATCTAGCGGGACCGGAGGAGATACGCAGTATTTT. Encoded protein: CASGSSGTGGDTQYF.

This chain links TRBV5-6 with TRBJ2-1; maybe TRBD1 (6 bases). The CDR3 runs to 15 residues. Germline V gene sequence: CDR1 SGHDT, CDR2 YYEEEE. The V and J ends lost 6 bases and 9 bases respectively, with 22 bases between them. The CDR3 region has the DNA TGTGCCAGCAATCGGGGATTAGCCGAGGGGGTTGAGCAGTTCTTC. Amino acid sequence: CASNRGLAEGVEQFF.